The clone carrying this T cell receptor (beta chain) was picked up a small number of times. Being one base from a much bigger clone, this may be a read error. Constant-region priming of 500 ng total RNA yielded TCR beta cDNA. What produced the TCR beta libraries was three nested multiplex PCR rounds using slightly modified ARM-PCR. The two initial PCR rounds, ten to eleven cycles each, used TRBV1-TRBV30 forward and C-beta reverse primers. In TCRdb, the multiplex PCR reads were re-called with MiXCR into one record per CDR3 protein. The sample has 300,000 to 350,000 distinct CDR3 sequences; 65% are singletons. This specimen belongs to a study of tumor-infiltrating lymphocytes in primary liver carcinoma. Unsorted whole blood yielded blood RNA, and germline DNA was extracted as well. Germline-derived CDR1 and CDR2 are MNHEY and SVGAGI. The V segment lost 2 bases and the J segment 2 bases; nucleotides outside the gene matches: 10. The CDR3 runs 17 residues.

Source material: peripheral blood. This sequence was found in a man in his forties or fifties with primary liver carcinoma and hepatitis B virus infection. The rearrangement joins TRBV6-5 to TRBJ2-5; 8 nucleotides match TRBD2. The DNA for the CDR3 is TGTGCCAGCAGTTACACGGGGACTGGCGGGGGGCAAGAGACCCAGTACTTC. Translating it yields CASSYTGTGGGQETQYF.